This TCR beta chain was sequenced during a study of T cells in localized non-small cell lung cancer. Study-level findings and limits: Multi-region tumor sequencing was not done, so intratumor heterogeneity could not be excluded. With higher T cell density in blood came longer overall survival.

Produced via immunoSEQ multiplex PCR; TCRdb's table is partial and in-frame only. Found here are some 52,000 clones, over 70% of them singletons; the top ten hold roughly 4%. With respect to this clone: What it binds is unknown.

The source material was PBMCs, sampled before any cancer treatment. This TCR was recovered from a woman aged 40-69 years with stage II lung adenocarcinoma.

The CDR3 is CASSLAGGRGEFF. The DNA of the CDR3 is TGTGCCAGCAGCTTAGCCGGGGGGCGAGGGGAGTTCTTC. V and J are TRBV11-2 and TRBJ2-1; D possibly corresponds to TRBD2 (7 bases). The ends were cut back, 1 base at V and 14 bases at J, with 15 bases in the middle. CDR1 SGHAT and CDR2 FQNNGV come from the germline V gene. This CDR3 spans 13 amino acids.